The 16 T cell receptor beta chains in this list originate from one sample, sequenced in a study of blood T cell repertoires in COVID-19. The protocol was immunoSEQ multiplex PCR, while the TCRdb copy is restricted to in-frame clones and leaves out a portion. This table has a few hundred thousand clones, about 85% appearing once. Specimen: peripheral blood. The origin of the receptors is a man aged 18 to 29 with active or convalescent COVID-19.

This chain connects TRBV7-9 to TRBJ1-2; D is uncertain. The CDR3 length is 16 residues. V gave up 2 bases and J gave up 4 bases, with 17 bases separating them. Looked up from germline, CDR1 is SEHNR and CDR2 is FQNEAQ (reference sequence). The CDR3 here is CASSLIRAEPIYGYTF. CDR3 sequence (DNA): TGTGCCAGCAGCTTAATCCGTGCAGAACCGATCTATGGCTACACCTTC.

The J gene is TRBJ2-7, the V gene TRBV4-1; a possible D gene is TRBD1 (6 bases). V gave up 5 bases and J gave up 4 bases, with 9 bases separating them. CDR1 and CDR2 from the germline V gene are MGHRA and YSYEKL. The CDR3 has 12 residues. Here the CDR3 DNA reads TGCGCCAGCAGCTTAGGGGGATACGAGCAGTACTTC. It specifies CASSLGGYEQYF.

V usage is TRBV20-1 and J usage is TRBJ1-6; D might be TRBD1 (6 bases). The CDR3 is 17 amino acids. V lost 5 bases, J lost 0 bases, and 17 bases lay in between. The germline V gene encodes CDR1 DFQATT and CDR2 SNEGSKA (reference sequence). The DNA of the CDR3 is TGCAGTGCTCGTGACAGGTCCGCGAGCTCCTATAATTCACCCCTCCACTTT. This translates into CSARDRSASSYNSPLHF.

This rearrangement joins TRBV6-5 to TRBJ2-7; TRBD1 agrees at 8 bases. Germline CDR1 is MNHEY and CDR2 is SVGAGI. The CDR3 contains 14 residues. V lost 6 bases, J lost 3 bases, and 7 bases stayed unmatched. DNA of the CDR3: TGTGCCAGCAGGCCGGGACAGGCGAACTACGAGCAGTACTTC. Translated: CASRPGQANYEQYF.

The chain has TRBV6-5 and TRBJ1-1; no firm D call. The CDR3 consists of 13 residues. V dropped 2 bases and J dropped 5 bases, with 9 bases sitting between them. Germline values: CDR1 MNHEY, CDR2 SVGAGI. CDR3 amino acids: CASSYAGETEAFF. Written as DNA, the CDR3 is TGTGCCAGCAGTTACGCCGGGGAAACTGAAGCTTTCTTT.

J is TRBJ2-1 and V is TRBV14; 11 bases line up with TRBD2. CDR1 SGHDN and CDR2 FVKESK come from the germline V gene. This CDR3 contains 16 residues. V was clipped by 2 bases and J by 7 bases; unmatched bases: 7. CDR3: CASSQRTSGFRNEQFF. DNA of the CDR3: TGTGCCAGCAGCCAACGGACTAGCGGGTTTCGTAATGAGCAGTTCTTC.

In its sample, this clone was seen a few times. The CDR3 loop reads CASSLDGVGEYTQYF. The CDR3 region has the DNA TGTGCCAGCAGCTTAGATGGAGTCGGGGAATATACGCAGTATTTT. This sequence joins TRBV7-9 and TRBJ2-3; TRBD2 is a possible D gene (5 bases). The CDR3 contains 15 residues. Between the trimmed V and J ends, which lost 1 base and 7 bases, there was a span of 15 bases. Germline values: CDR1 SEHNR, CDR2 FQNEAQ (reference sequence).

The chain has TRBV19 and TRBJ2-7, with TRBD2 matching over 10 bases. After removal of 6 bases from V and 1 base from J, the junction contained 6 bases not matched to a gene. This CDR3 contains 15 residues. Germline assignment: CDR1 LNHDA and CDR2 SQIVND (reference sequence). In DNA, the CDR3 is TGTGCCAGTAGCCTAGCGGGAGACGTGTCCTACGAGCAGTACTTC. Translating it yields CASSLAGDVSYEQYF.

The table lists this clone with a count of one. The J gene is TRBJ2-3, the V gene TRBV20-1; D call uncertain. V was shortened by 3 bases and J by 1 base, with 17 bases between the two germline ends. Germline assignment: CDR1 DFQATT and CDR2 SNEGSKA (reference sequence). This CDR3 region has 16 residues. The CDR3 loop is CSASPNGLGGTDTQYF. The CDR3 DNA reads TGCAGTGCTAGTCCAAATGGGTTAGGAGGCACAGATACGCAGTATTTT.

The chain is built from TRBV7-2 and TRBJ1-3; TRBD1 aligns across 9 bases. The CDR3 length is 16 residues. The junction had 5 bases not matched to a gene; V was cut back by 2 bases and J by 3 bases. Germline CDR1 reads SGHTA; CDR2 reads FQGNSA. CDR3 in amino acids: CASSLNRGPIGNTIYF. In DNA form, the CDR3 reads TGTGCCAGCAGCTTAAACAGGGGGCCGATTGGAAACACCATATATTTT.

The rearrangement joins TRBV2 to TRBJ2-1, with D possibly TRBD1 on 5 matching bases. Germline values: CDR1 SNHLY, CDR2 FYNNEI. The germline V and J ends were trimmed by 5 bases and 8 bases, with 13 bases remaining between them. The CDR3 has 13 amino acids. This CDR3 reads CASSRGHRYEQFF. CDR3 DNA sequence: TGTGCCAGCAGTAGGGGCCACCGGTATGAGCAGTTCTTC.

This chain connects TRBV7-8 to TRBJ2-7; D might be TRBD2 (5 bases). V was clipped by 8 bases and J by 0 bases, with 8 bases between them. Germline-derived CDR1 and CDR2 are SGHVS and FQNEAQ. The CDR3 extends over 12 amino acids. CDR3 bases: TGTGCCAGCTCGGGGAACTCCTACGAGCAGTACTTC. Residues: CASSGNSYEQYF.

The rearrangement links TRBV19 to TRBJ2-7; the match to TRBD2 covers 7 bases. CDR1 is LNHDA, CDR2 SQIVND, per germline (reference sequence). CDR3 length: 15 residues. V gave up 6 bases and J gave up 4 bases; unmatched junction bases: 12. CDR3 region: CASRTAGTKVYEQYF. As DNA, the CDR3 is TGTGCCAGTAGGACGGCCGGGACTAAGGTATACGAGCAGTACTTC. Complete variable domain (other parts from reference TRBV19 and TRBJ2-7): DGGITQSPKYLFRKEGQNVTLSCEQNLNHDAMYWYRQDPGQGLRLIYYSQIVNDFQKGDIAEGYSVSREKKESFPLTVTSAQKNPTAFYLCASRTAGTKVYEQYFGPGTRLTVT.

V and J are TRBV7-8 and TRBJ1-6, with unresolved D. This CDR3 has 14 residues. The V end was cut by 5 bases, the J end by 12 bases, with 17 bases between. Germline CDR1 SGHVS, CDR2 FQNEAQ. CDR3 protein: CASSPRGSILPLHF. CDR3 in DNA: TGTGCCAGCAGCCCGAGAGGGTCTATACTACCCCTCCACTTT.

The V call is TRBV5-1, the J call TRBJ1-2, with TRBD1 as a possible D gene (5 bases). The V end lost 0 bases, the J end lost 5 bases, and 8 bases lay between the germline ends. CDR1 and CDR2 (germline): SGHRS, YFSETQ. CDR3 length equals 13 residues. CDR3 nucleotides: TGCGCCAGCAGCTTGGGGCCAGGGTATGGCTACACCTTC. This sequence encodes CASSLGPGYGYTF.

CDR3 sequence (DNA): TGTGCCAGCAGCCCCGGGACAGGGCTCACCGGGGAGCTGTTTTTT. Protein product: CASSPGTGLTGELFF. The rearrangement uses TRBV6-2 or TRBV6-3 and TRBJ2-2; TRBD1 matches 9 bases. After removal of 6 bases from V and 4 bases from J, the junction contained 6 bases not matched to a gene. Looked up from germline, CDR1 is MNHEY and CDR2 is SVGEGT. The CDR3 spans 15 residues.